This T cell receptor beta chain was recovered during a study of beta chain features in type 1 diabetes. Study details: Patient and healthy donor groups were alike in age, gender and cell yields. Findings and caveats of the study: Researchers caution that PCR might favor shorter templates, equally among patients and controls. Any role of HLA type in TCRB rearrangement remained unresolved here. Naive, central memory and Treg TCRB repertoires seemed to resemble each other more closely in patients than they did in healthy donors. When Type 1 diabetes patients were examined, their TCRB CDR3s proved moderately but significantly shorter in all four CD4+ subsets.

This clone was seen a few times. What it binds is not known. Sequenced material consisted of expressed TCRB transcripts (all of the isolated RNA was reverse transcribed). Sequenced by immunoSEQ multiplex PCR; TCRdb stores in-frame clones only, minus some. The table lists some 330,000 clones, roughly 13% of them singletons. V was clipped by 4 bases and J by 6 bases; unmatched bases: 8. The CDR3 runs to 15 residues. Per the germline V gene, CDR1 is GTSNPN and CDR2 is SVGIG (reference sequence). The receptor's source is a young woman with type 1 diabetes. The rearrangement uses TRBV30 and TRBJ2-3; 12 bases match TRBD2. The sample taken for sequencing was naive CD4+ T cells from blood. The chain's CDR3 is CAWIPWLAGGDTQYF. The CDR3 nucleotides read TGTGCCTGGATCCCCTGGCTAGCGGGGGGGGATACGCAGTATTTT.